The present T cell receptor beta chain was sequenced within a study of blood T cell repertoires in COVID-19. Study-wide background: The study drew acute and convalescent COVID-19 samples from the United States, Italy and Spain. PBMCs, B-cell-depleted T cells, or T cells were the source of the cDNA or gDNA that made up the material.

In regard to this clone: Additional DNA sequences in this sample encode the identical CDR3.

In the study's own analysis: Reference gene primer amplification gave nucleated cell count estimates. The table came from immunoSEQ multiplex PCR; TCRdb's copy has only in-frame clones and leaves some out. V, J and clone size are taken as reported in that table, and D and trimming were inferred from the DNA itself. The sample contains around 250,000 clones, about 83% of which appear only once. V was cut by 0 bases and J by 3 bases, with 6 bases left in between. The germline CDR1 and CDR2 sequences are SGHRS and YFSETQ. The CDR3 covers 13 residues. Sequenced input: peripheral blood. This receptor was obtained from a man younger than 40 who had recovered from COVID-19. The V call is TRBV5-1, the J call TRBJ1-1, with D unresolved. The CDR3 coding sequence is TGCGCCAGCAGCTTGGTCGGGGACACTGAAGCTTTCTTT. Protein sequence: CASSLVGDTEAFF.